This T cell receptor beta chain came from a study of blood T cell repertoires in COVID-19. Study context: Acute-phase and convalescent COVID-19 samples originated in the United States, Italy and Spain.

Authors' analysis steps: Reference gene primer amplification gave estimated nucleated cell counts. Some clones are missing from TCRdb's copy, which holds only in-frame ones; the method was immunoSEQ multiplex PCR. That table furnishes V, J and clone size, whereas the DNA furnished D and trimming. The data contain 93,000 or so clones, roughly 89% of them singletons. This CDR3 comprises 20 residues. J gave up 4 bases and V 1 base, and 19 bases lay outside the gene matches. Germline lookup yields CDR1 KGHDR and CDR2 SFDVKD. The sequencing input was peripheral blood. This TCR derives from an elderly woman in a cohort sampled during active COVID-19. The chain is built from TRBV24-1 and TRBJ2-5; TRBD2 matches 8 bases. The CDR3 DNA reads as TGTGCCACCAGTGATTTTCGGGACGGAAGTAGCGGGGCCCCGCGAGAGACCCAGTACTTC. This translates into CATSDFRDGSSGAPRETQYF.